A selection of T cell receptor beta chains follows, all from one sample in a study of shared clonotypes between healthy human individuals. Assay: immunoSEQ multiplex PCR; the TCRdb copy retains only in-frame clones and omits some. The sample yields 900,000 to 1,200,000 clones, 75% to 80% seen once. Input material: memory CD4+ T cells from PBMCs. These receptors came from a man aged 18 to 29 in good health. Some clones in this sample may be carry-over from other donors' samples. Both conserved end residues are part of each CDR3. The order of the fields is CDR3 protein, J gene, D gene, V gene. D genes are given only for firm matches.

cdr3_aa: CVSSPGPDRNNEQFF
j_call: TRBJ2-1
d_call: .
v_call: TRBV2

cdr3_aa: CAWGATPPIGYTF
j_call: TRBJ1-2
d_call: .
v_call: TRBV30

cdr3_aa: CAISERGQEDQPQHF
j_call: TRBJ1-5
d_call: .
v_call: TRBV10-3

cdr3_aa: CASSFHLRGGTDTQYF
j_call: TRBJ2-3
d_call: .
v_call: TRBV7-2

cdr3_aa: CASRHTGLGQAKNIQYF
j_call: TRBJ2-4
d_call: .
v_call: TRBV2

cdr3_aa: CASSSTSGANVLTF
j_call: TRBJ2-6
d_call: .
v_call: TRBV5-1

cdr3_aa: CATSLRSQNIQYF
j_call: TRBJ2-4
d_call: .
v_call: TRBV15

cdr3_aa: CASSSQPSGGTGELFF
j_call: TRBJ2-2
d_call: .
v_call: TRBV7-6

cdr3_aa: CASSFSGAYGETQYF
j_call: TRBJ2-5
d_call: TRBD2
v_call: TRBV7-2

cdr3_aa: CAWSEGGGHGYTF
j_call: TRBJ1-2
d_call: .
v_call: TRBV30

cdr3_aa: CASSPFEGYTGELFF
j_call: TRBJ2-2
d_call: .
v_call: TRBV4-1

cdr3_aa: CASSVSSGPQETQYF
j_call: TRBJ2-5
d_call: TRBD2
v_call: TRBV9

cdr3_aa: CSAPEKLFF
j_call: TRBJ1-4
d_call: .
v_call: TRBV20-1

cdr3_aa: CASSFPPGLAGAGYEQYF
j_call: TRBJ2-7
d_call: TRBD2
v_call: TRBV11-2

cdr3_aa: CASSPPDSRRGTGELFF
j_call: TRBJ2-2
d_call: .
v_call: TRBV18

cdr3_aa: CASATDRNTEAFF
j_call: TRBJ1-1
d_call: .
v_call: TRBV11-2

cdr3_aa: CATARGPELANYGYTF
j_call: TRBJ1-2
d_call: .
v_call: TRBV7-9

cdr3_aa: CASSPRTGAITGELFF
j_call: TRBJ2-2
d_call: TRBD1
v_call: TRBV7-9

cdr3_aa: CASSLRGADSPLHF
j_call: TRBJ1-6
d_call: .
v_call: TRBV7-2

cdr3_aa: CASSSPPGQPGGYEQYF
j_call: TRBJ2-7
d_call: .
v_call: TRBV5-1

cdr3_aa: CASSSRQGGQPQHF
j_call: TRBJ1-5
d_call: TRBD1
v_call: TRBV7-2

cdr3_aa: CASSTGGWTTYEQYF
j_call: TRBJ2-7
d_call: TRBD1
v_call: TRBV28

cdr3_aa: CASSPPLVAQPYNEQFF
j_call: TRBJ2-1
d_call: .
v_call: TRBV28

cdr3_aa: CATSRGQGRAETQYF
j_call: TRBJ2-5
d_call: TRBD1
v_call: TRBV15

cdr3_aa: CASRGQGRDQPQHF
j_call: TRBJ1-5
d_call: TRBD1
v_call: TRBV19

cdr3_aa: CASSFLAAYEQYF
j_call: TRBJ2-7
d_call: TRBD2
v_call: TRBV27

cdr3_aa: CASSPLGGDYEQYF
j_call: TRBJ2-7
d_call: .
v_call: TRBV5-1